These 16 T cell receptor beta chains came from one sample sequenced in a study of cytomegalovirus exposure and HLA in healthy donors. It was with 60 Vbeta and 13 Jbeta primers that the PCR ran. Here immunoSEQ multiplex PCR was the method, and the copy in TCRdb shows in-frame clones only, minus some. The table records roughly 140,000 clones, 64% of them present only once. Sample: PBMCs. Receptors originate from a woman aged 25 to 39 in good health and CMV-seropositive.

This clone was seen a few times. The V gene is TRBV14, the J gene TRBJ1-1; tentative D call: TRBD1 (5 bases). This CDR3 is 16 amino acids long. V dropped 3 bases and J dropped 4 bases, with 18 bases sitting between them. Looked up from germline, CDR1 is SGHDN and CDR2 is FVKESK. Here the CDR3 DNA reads TGTGCCAGCAGCCATTCCACGGGGCGGGGGACCACTGAAGCTTTCTTT. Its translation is CASSHSTGRGTTEAFF.

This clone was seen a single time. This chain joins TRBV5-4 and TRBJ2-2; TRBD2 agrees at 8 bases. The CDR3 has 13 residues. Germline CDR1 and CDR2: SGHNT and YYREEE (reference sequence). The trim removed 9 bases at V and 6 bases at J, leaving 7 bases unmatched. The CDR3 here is CATQPGGAGELFF. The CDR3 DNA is TGTGCCACCCAACCCGGGGGGGCCGGGGAGCTGTTTTTT.

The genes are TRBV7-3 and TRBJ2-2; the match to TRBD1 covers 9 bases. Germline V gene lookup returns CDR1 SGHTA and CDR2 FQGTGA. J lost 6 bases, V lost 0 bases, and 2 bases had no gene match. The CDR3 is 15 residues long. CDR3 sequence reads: CASSLTTGGPGELFF. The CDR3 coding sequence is TGTGCCAGCAGCTTAACTACAGGGGGCCCCGGGGAGCTGTTTTTT.

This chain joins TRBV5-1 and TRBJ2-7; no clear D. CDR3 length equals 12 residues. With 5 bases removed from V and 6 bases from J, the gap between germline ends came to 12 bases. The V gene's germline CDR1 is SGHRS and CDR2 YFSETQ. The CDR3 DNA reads TGCGCCAGCAGTTCCGACTCGAGCGAGCAGTACTTC. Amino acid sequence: CASSSDSSEQYF.

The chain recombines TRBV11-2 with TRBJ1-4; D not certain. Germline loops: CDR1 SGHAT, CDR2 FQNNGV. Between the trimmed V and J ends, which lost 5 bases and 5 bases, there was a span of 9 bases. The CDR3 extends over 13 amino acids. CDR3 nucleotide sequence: TGTGCCAGCAGCCGACTAGGAAATGAAAAACTGTTTTTT. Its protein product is CASSRLGNEKLFF.

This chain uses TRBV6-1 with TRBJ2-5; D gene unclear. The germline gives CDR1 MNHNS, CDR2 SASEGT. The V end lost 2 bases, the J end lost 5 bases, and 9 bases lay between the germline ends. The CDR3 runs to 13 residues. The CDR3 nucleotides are TGTGCCAGCAGTGAACGGCCCGGGGAGACCCAGTACTTC. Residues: CASSERPGETQYF.

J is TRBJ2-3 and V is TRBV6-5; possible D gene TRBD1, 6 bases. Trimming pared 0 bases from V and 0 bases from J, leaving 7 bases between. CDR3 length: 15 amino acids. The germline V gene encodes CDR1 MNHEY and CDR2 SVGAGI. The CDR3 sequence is CASSYSGASTDTQYF. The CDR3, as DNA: TGTGCCAGCAGTTACTCGGGGGCTAGCACAGATACGCAGTATTTT.

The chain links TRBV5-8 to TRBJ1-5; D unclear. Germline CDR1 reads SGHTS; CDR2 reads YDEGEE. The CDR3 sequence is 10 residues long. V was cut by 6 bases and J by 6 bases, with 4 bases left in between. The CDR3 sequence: CASISQPQHF. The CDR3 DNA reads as TGTGCCAGCATCAGTCAGCCCCAGCATTTT.

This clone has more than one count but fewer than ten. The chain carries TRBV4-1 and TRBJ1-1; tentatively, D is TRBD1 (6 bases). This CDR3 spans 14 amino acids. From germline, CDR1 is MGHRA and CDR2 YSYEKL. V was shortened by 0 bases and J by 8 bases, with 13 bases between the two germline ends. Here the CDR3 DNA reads TGCGCCAGCAGCCAAGAGGAGGCAGGGGTAGAAGCTTTCTTT. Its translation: CASSQEEAGVEAFF.

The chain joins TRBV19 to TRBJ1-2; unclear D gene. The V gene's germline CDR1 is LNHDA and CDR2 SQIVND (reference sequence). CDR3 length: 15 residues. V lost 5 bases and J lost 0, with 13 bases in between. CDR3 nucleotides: TGTGCCAGTAGTCTAGGACGAGGAGCTAACTATGGCTACACCTTC. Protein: CASSLGRGANYGYTF.

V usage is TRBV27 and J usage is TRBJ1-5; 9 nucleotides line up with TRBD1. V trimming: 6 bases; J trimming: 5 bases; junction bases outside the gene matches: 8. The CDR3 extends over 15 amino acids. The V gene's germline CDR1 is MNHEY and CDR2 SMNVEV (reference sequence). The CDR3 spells CASSRDRENDQPQHF. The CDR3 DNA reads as TGTGCCAGCAGCAGGGACAGGGAAAATGATCAGCCCCAGCATTTT.

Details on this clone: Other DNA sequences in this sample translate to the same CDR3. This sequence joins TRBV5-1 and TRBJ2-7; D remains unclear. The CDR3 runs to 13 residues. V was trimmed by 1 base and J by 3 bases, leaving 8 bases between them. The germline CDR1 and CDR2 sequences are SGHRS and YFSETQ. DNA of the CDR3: TGCGCCAGCAGCTTGCTCGCGGACTACGAGCAGTACTTC. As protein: CASSLLADYEQYF. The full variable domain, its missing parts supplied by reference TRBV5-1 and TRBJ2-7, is KAGVTQTPRYLIKTRGQQVTLSCSPISGHRSVSWYQQTPGQGLQFLFEYFSETQRNKGNFPGRFSGRQFSNSRSEMNVSTLELGDSALYLCASSLLADYEQYFGPGTRLTVT.

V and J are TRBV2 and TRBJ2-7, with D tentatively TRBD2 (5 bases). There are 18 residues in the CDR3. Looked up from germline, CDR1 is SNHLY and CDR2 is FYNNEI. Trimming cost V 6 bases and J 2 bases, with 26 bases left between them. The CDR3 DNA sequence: TGTGCCAGCAGCGCTTTAAATCCGACGGACTTAAACCCCTACGAGCAGTACTTC. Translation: CASSALNPTDLNPYEQYF.

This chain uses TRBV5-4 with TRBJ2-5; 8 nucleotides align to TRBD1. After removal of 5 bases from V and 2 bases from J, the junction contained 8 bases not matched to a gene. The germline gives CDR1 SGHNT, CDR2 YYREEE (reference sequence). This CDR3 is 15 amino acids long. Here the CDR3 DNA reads TGTGCCAGCAGACAAAACAGGGGGGCACAAGAGACCCAGTACTTC. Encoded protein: CASRQNRGAQETQYF. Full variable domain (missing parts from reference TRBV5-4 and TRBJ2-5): ETGVTQSPTHLIKTRGQQVTLRCSSQSGHNTVSWYQQALGQGPQFIFQYYREEENGRGNFPPRFSGLQFPNYSSELNVNALELDDSALYLCASRQNRGAQETQYFGPGTRLLVL.

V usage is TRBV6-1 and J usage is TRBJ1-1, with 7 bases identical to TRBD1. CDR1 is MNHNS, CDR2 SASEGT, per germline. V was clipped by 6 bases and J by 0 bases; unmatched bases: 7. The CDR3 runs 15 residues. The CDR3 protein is CASRALTGVNTEAFF. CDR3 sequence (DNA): TGTGCCAGCAGAGCCCTAACAGGGGTGAACACTGAAGCTTTCTTT.

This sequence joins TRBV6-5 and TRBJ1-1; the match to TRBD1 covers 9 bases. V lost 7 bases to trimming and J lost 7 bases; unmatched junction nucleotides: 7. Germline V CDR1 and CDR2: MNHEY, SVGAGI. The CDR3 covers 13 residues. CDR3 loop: CASTKDRGYEAFF. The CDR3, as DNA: TGTGCCAGCACCAAGGACAGGGGATATGAAGCTTTCTTT.